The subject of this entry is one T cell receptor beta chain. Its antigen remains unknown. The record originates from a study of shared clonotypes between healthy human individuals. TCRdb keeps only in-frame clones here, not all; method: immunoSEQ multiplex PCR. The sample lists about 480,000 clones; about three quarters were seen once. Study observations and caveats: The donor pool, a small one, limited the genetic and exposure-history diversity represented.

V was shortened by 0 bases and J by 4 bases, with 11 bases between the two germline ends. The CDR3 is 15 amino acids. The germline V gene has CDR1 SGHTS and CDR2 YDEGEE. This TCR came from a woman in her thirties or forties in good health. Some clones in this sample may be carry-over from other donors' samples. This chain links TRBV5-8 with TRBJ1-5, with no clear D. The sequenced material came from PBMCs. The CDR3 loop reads CASSLARGTNQPQHF. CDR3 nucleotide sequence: TGTGCCAGCAGCTTGGCACGGGGAACAAATCAGCCCCAGCATTTT.